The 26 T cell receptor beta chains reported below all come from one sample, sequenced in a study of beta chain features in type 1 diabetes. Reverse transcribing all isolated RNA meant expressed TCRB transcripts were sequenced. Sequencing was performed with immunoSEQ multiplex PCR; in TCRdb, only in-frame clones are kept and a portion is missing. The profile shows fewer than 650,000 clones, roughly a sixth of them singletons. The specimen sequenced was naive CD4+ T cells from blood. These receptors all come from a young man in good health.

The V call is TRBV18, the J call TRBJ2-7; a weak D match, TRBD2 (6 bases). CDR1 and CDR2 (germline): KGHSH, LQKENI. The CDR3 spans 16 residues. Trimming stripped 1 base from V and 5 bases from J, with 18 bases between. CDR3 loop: CASSPRRGTPANEQYF. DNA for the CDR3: TGTGCCAGCTCACCACGTCGGGGGACTCCCGCGAACGAGCAGTACTTC.

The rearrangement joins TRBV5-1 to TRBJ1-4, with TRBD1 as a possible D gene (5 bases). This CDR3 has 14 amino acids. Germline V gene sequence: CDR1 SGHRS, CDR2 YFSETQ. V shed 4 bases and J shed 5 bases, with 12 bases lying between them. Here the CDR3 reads CASSLGQGNEKLFF. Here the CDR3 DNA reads TGCGCCAGCAGCCTCGGACAAGGAAATGAAAAACTGTTTTTT.

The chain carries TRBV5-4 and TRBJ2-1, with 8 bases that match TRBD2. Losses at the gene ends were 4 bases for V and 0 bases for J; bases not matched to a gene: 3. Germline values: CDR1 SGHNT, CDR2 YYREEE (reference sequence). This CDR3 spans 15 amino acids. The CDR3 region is CASSPSGSSYNEQFF. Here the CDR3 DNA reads TGTGCCAGCAGCCCGAGCGGGAGCTCCTACAATGAGCAGTTCTTC.

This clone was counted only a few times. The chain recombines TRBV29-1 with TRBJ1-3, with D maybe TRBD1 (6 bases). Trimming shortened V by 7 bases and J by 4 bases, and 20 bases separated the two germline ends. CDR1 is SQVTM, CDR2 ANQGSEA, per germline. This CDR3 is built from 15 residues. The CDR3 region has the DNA TGCAGCGCCAGAACAGGGAGTAAAATGGGAAACACCATATATTTT. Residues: CSARTGSKMGNTIYF.

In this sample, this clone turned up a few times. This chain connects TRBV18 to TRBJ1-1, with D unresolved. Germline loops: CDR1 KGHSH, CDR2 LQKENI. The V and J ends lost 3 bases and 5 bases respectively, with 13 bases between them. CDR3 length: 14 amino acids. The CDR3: CASSPTEVGTEAFF. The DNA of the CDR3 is TGTGCCAGCTCACCCACGGAGGTGGGGACTGAAGCTTTCTTT.

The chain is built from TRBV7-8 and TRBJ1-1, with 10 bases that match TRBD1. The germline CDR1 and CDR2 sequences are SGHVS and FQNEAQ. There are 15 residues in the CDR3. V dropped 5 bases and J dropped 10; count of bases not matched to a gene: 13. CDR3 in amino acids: CASSILGTGDGSAFF. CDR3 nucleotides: TGTGCCAGCAGCATCCTCGGGACAGGGGATGGATCAGCTTTCTTT.

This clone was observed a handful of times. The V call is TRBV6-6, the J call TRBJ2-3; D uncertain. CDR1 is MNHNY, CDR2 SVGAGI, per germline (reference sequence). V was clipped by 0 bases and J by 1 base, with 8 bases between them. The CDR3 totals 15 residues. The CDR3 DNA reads TGTGCCAGCAGTTACTCCGGTTCTCGCACAGATACGCAGTATTTT. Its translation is CASSYSGSRTDTQYF.

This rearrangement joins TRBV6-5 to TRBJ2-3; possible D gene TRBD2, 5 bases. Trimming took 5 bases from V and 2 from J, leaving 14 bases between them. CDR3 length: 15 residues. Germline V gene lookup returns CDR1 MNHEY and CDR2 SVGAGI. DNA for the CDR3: TGTGCCAGCAGTCGGACTGACTTATCCACAGATACGCAGTATTTT. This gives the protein CASSRTDLSTDTQYF.

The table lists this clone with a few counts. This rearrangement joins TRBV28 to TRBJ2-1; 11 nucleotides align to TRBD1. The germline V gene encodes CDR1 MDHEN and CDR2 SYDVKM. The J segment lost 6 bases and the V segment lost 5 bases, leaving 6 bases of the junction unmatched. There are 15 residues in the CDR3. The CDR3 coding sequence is TGTGCCAGCAGTCCACCGGGACAGGGGGTCAATGAGCAGTTCTTC. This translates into CASSPPGQGVNEQFF.

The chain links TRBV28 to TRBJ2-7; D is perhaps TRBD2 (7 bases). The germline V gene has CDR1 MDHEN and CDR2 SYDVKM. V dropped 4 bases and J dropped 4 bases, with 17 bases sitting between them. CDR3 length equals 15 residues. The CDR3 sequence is CASSWGGGVGYEQYF. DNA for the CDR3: TGTGCCAGCAGTTGGGGCGGGGGCGTCGGATACGAGCAGTACTTC. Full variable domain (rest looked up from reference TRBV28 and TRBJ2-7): DVKVTQSSRYLVKRTGEKVFLECVQDMDHENMFWYRQDPGLGLRLIYFSYDVKMKEKGDIPEGYSVSREKKERFSLILESASTNQTSMYLCASSWGGGVGYEQYFGPGTRLTVT.

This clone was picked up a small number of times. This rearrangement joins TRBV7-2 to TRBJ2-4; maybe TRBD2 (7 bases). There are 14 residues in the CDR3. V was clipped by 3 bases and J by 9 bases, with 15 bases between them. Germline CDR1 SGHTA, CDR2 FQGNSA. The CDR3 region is CASSLRRGPIIQYF. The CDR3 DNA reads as TGTGCCAGCAGCTTGAGGCGGGGGCCCATCATTCAGTACTTC.

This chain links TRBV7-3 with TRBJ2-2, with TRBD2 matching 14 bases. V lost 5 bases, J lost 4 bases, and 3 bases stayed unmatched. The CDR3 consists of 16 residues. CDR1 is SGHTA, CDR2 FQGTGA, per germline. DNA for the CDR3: TGTGCCAGCAGCCCAGGGACTAGCGGGAGCACCGGGGAGCTGTTTTTT. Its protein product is CASSPGTSGSTGELFF.

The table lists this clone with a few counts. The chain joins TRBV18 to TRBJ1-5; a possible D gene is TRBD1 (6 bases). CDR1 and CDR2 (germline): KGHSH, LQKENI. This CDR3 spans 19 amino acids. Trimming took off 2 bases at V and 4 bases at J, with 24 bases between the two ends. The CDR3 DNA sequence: TGTGCCAGCTCACCAACCCGTCCGCTTGAGTGGGGGCGAAATCAGCCCCAGCATTTT. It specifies CASSPTRPLEWGRNQPQHF.

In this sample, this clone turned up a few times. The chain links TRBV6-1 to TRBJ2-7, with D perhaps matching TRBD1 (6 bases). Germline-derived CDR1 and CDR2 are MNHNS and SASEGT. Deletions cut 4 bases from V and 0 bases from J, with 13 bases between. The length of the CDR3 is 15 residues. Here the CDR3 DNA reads TGTGCCAGCAGTGCACCGGGACACACCTCCTACGAGCAGTACTTC. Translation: CASSAPGHTSYEQYF.

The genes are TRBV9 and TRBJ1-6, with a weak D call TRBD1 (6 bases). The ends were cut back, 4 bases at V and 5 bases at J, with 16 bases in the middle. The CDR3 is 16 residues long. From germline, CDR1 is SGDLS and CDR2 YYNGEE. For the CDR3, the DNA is TGTGCCAGCAGCAGAAACAGGGAGAGGAATAATTCACCCCTCCACTTT. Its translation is CASSRNRERNNSPLHF.

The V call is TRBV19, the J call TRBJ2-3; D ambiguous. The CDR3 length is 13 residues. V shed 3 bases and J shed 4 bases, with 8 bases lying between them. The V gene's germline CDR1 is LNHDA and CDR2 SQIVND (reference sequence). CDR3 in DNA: TGTGCCAGTAGTATGGGTAGCCCAGATACGCAGTATTTT. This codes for CASSMGSPDTQYF.

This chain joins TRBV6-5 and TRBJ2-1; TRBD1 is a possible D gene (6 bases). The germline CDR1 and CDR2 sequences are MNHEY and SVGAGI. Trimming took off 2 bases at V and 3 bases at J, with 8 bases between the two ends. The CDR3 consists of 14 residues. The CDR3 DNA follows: TGTGCCAGCAGTTACCAAGGGGGCTACAATGAGCAGTTCTTC. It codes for CASSYQGGYNEQFF.

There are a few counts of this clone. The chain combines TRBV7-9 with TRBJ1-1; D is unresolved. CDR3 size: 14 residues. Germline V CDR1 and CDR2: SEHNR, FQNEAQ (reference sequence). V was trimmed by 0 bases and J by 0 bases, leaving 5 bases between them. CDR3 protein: CASSLATVNTEAFF. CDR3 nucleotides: TGTGCCAGCAGCTTAGCTACGGTGAACACTGAAGCTTTCTTT.

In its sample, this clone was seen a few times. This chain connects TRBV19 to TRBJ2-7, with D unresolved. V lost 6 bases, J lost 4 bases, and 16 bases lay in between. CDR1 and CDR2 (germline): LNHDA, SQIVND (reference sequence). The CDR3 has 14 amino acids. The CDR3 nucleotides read TGTGCCAGTAGGGAGACACTCGAAGGTTACGAGCAGTACTTC. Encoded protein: CASRETLEGYEQYF.

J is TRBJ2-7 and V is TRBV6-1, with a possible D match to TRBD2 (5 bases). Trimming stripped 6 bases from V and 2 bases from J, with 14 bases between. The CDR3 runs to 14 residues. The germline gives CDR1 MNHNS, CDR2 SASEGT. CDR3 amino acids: CASRVGRGTYEQYF. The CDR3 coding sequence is TGTGCCAGCAGGGTTGGCAGAGGGACCTACGAGCAGTACTTC.

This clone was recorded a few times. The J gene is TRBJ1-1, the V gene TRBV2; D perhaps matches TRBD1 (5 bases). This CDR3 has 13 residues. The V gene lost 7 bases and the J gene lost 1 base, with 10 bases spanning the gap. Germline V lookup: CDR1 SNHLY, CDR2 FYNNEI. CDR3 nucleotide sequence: TGTGCCAGCATCGTCGACAGGAACACTGAAGCTTTCTTT. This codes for CASIVDRNTEAFF.

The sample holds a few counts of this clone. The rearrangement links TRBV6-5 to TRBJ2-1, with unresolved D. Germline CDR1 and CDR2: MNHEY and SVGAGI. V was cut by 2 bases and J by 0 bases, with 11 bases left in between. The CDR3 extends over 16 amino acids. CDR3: CASSYRLLSSYNEQFF. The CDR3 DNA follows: TGTGCCAGCAGTTACCGGCTCCTGAGCTCCTACAATGAGCAGTTCTTC.

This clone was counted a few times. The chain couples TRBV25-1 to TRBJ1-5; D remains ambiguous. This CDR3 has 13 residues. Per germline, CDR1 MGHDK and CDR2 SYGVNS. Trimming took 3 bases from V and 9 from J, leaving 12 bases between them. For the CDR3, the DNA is TGTGCCAGCAGTGATGTGGGATTACCGCCCCAGCATTTT. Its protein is CASSDVGLPPQHF.

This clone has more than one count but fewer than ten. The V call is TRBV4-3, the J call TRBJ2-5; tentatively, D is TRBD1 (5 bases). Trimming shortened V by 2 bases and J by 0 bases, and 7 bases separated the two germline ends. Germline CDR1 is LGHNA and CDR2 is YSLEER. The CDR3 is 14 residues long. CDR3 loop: CASSQYRYQETQYF. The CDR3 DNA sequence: TGCGCCAGCAGCCAATACAGGTACCAAGAGACCCAGTACTTC.

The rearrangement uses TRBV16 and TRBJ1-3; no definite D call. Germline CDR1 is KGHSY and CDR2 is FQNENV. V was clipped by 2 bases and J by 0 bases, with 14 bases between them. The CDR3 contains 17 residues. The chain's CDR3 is CASSQIRLTNSGNTIYF. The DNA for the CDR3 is TGTGCCAGCAGCCAAATCCGTCTCACCAACTCTGGAAACACCATATATTTT.

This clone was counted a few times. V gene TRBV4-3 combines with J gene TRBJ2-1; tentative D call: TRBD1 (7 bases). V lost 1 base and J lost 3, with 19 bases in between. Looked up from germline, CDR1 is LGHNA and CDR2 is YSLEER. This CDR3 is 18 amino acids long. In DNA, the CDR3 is TGCGCCAGCAGCCAAGCCGTATTCAGGGGGGCCAGCTACAATGAGCAGTTCTTC. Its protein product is CASSQAVFRGASYNEQFF.